This TCR beta chain came from a study of shared clonotypes between healthy human individuals. In the study overall: CD8 memory received one plate per donor, CD8 naive two, CD4 memory three and CD4 naive three.

TCRdb's copy holds only in-frame clones and misses some; the assay was immunoSEQ multiplex PCR. The data contain approximately 590,000 clones, roughly 95% of them singletons. CD45RO-negative CD8 cells positively selected for CCR7 made up the naive population, which excluded terminally differentiated effector memory CD45RA+ cells. Germline trimming cut 10 bases from V and 0 bases from J; bases unmatched to any gene: 6. The CDR3 loop spans 13 amino acids. CDR1 is ENHRY, CDR2 SYGVKD, per germline. Study-wide results and caveats: Non-shared clonotypes had lower generation probabilities than clonotypes shared by all four sorted-subset donors.

As regards this clone: Its specificity is not known.

This TCR derives from a woman in her 30s in good health. The chain has TRBV10-3 and TRBJ2-7; 7 positions match TRBD1. Source material: naive CD8+ T cells sorted from blood. The CDR3 is CATGQEVSYEQYF. The DNA of the CDR3 is TGTGCCACCGGACAGGAAGTCTCCTACGAGCAGTACTTC.